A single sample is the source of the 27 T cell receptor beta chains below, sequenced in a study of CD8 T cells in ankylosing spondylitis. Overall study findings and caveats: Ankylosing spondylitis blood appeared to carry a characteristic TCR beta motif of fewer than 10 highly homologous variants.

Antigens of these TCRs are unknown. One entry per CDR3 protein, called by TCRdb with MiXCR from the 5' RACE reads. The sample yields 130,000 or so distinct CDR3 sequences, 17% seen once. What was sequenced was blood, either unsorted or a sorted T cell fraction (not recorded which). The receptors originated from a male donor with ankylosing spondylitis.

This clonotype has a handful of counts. The CDR3 protein is CSALAGTEGTQYF. The DNA of the CDR3 is TGCAGTGCTCTAGCGGGAACGGAAGGGACCCAGTACTTC. The chain employs TRBV20-1 and TRBJ2-5; 9 positions match TRBD2. Germline V CDR1 and CDR2: DFQATT, SNEGSKA (reference sequence). The length of the CDR3 is 13 residues. J was trimmed by 7 bases and V by 5 bases; bases with no gene match: 8.

The CDR3 DNA reads as TGCAGCGTCTCCGGGTCAGCCGGGTCCTACGAGCAGTACTTC. Protein sequence: CSVSGSAGSYEQYF. V gene TRBV29-1 combines with J gene TRBJ2-7; no definite D call. The CDR3 has 14 residues. The V gene lost 6 bases and the J gene lost 1 base, with 16 bases spanning the gap. The V gene's germline CDR1 is SQVTM and CDR2 ANQGSEA.

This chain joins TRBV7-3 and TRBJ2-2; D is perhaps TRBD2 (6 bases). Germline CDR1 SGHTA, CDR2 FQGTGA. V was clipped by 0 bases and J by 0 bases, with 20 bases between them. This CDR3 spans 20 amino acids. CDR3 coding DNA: TGTGCCAGCAGCTTAACTTTCGGATCCGGGACTCTAACGAACACCGGGGAGCTGTTTTTT. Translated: CASSLTFGSGTLTNTGELFF.

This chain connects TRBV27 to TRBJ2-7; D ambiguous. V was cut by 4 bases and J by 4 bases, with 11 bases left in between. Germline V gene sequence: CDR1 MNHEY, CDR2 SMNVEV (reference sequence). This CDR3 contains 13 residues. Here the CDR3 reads CASSYDWAYEQYF. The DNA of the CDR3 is TGTGCCAGCAGTTACGATTGGGCGTACGAGCAGTACTTC.

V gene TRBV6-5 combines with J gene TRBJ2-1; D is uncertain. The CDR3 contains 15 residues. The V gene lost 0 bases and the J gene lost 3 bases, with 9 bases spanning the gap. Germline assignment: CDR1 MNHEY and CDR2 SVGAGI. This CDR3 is CASSYSEVVYNEQFF. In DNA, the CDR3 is TGTGCCAGCAGTTACTCGGAAGTAGTCTACAATGAGCAGTTCTTC.

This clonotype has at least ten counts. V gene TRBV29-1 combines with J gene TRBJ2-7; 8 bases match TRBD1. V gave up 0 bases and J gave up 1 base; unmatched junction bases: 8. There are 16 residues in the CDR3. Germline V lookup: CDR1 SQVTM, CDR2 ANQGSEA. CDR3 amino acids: CSVEDRSTGESYEQYF. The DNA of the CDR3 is TGCAGCGTTGAAGATCGTTCGACAGGGGAATCCTACGAGCAGTACTTC.

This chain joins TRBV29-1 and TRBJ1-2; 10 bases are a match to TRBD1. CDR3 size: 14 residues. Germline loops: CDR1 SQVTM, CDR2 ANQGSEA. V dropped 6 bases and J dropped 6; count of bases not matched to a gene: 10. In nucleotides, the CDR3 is TGCAGCGTGGGGTCCCGGGACAGGGGCGATGGCTACACCTTC. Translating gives CSVGSRDRGDGYTF.

CDR3 sequence reads: CASSITLRGANEKLFF. Here the CDR3 DNA reads TGTGCCAGCTCCATAACCCTCAGGGGAGCTAATGAAAAACTGTTTTTT. The genes are TRBV2 and TRBJ1-4; tentative D call: TRBD1 (6 bases). This CDR3 spans 16 amino acids. CDR1 and CDR2 from the germline V gene are SNHLY and FYNNEI. Trimming took off 8 bases at V and 3 bases at J, with 19 bases between the two ends.

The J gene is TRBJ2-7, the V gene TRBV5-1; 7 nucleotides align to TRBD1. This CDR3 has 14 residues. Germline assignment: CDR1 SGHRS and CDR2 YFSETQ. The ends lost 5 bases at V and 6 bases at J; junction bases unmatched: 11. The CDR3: CASRGGQDLTEQYF. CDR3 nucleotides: TGCGCCAGCAGAGGTGGACAGGACCTCACCGAGCAGTACTTC.

The DNA of the CDR3 is TGTGCCAGCAGCCAAGCTTTGGGGGGGAATGAGCAGTTCTTC. Encoded protein: CASSQALGGNEQFF. This chain links TRBV4-2 with TRBJ2-1; TRBD2 aligns across 7 bases. The CDR3 is 14 amino acids. V was clipped by 1 base and J by 7 bases; unmatched bases: 4. Germline V CDR1 and CDR2: LGHNA, YNFKEQ.

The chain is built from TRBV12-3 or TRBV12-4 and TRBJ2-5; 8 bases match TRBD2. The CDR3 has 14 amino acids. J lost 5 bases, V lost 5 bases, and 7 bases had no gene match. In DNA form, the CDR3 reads TGTGCCAGCAGTCGGGGGACTAGTACGGAGACCCAGTACTTC. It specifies CASSRGTSTETQYF.

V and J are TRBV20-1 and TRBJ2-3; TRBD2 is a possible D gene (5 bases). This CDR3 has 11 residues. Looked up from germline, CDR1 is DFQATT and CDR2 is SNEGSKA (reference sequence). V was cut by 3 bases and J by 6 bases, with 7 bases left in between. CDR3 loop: CSASRGDTQYF. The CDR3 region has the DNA TGCAGTGCTAGTCGAGGGGATACGCAGTATTTT.

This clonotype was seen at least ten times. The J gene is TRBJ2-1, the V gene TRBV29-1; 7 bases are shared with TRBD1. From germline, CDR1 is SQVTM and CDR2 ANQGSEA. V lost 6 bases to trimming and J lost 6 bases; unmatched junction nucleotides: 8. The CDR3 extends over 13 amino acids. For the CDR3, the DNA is TGCAGCGTCACAGGGGTATCAGGCAATGAGCAGTTCTTC. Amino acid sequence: CSVTGVSGNEQFF.

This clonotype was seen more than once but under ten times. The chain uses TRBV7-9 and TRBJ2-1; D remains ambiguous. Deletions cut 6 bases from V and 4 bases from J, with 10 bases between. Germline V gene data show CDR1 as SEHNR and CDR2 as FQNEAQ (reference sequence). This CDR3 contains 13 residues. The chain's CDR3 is CASSSDRYNEQFF. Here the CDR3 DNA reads TGTGCCAGCAGTTCCGACCGATACAATGAGCAGTTCTTC.

This chain's CDR3 is CASSGVVRGPGANVLTF. CDR3 nucleotides: TGTGCCAGCAGCGGAGTCGTCAGGGGGCCCGGGGCCAACGTCCTGACTTTC. The chain is built from TRBV4-2 and TRBJ2-6; 8 bases are a match to TRBD1. The CDR3 runs 17 residues. V shed 5 bases and J 4 bases; nucleotides not matched to a gene: 10. The germline V gene has CDR1 LGHNA and CDR2 YNFKEQ.

CDR3 in amino acids: CASSLEATVSYEQYF. In DNA, the CDR3 is TGTGCCAGCAGCTTAGAAGCGACGGTATCCTACGAGCAGTACTTC. V usage is TRBV7-6 and J usage is TRBJ2-7; D remains unclear. Trimming removed 1 base at V and 1 base at J, with 11 bases between. Germline V lookup: CDR1 SGHVS, CDR2 FNYEAQ. CDR3 size: 15 residues.

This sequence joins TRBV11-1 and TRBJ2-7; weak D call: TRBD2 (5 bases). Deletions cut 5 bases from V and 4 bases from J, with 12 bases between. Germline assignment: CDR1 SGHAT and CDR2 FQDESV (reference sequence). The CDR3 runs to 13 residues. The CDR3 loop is CASSPPGVYEQYF. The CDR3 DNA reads TGTGCCAGCAGCCCCCCCGGGGTTTACGAGCAGTACTTC.

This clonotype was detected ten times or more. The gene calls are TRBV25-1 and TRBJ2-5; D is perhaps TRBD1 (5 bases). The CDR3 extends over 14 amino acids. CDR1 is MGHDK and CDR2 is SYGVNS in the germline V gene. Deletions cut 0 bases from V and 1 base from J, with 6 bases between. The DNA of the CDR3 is TGTGCCAGCAGTGAATATGACAGCCAAGAGACCCAGTACTTC. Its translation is CASSEYDSQETQYF.

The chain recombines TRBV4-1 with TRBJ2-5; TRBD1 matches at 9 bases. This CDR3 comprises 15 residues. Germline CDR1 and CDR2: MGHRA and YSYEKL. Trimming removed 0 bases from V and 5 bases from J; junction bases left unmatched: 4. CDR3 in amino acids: CASSQDPDRGETQYF. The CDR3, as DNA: TGCGCCAGCAGCCAAGATCCCGACAGGGGGGAGACCCAGTACTTC.

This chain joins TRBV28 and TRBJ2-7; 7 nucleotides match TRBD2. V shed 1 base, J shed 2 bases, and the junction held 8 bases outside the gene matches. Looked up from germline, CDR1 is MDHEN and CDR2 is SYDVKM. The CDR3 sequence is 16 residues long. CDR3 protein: CASSLFRASGTYEQYF. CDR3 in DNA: TGTGCCAGCAGTTTATTCCGGGCTAGCGGTACCTACGAGCAGTACTTC.

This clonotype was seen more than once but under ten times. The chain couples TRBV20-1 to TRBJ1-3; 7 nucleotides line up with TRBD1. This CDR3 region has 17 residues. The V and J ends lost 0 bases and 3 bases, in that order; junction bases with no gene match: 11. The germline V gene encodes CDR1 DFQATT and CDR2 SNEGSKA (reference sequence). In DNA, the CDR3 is TGCAGTGCTAGAGAAAGTCCCGGGACAGCCAATGGAAACACCATATATTTT. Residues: CSARESPGTANGNTIYF.

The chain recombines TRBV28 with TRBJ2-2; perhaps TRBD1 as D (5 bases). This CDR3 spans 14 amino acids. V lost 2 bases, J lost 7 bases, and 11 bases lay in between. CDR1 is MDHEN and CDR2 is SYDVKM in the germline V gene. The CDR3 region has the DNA TGTGCCAGCAGTTTAATAGGGGCTAACGGGGAGCTGTTTTTT. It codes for CASSLIGANGELFF.

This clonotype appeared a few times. CDR3 nucleotide sequence: TGTGCCAGCAGCCCCCTGACAGGATACAGTGGGCAGTACTTC. Amino acids: CASSPLTGYSGQYF. The rearrangement links TRBV7-9 to TRBJ2-7; tentative D call: TRBD1 (6 bases). This CDR3 comprises 14 residues. Germline V lookup: CDR1 SEHNR, CDR2 FQNEAQ (reference sequence). Trimming took off 5 bases at V and 9 bases at J, with 20 bases between the two ends.

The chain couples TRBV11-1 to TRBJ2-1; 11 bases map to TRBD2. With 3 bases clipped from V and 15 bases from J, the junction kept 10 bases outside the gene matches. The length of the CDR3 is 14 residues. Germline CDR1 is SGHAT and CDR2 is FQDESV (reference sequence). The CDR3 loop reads CASSLSRLAGRVFF. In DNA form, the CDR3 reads TGTGCCAGCAGCTTGTCCAGACTAGCGGGAAGGGTGTTCTTC.

The CDR3 DNA reads as TGTGCCAGCAGCTACAGGGGTCTGACTAGCGGGAGTCGATCCTACAATGAGCAGTTCTTC. Protein: CASSYRGLTSGSRSYNEQFF. The gene calls are TRBV11-1 and TRBJ2-1, with TRBD2 identical over 12 bases. The CDR3 runs to 20 residues. CDR1 is SGHAT, CDR2 FQDESV, per germline (reference sequence). Trimming removed 4 bases from V and 1 base from J; junction bases left unmatched: 14.

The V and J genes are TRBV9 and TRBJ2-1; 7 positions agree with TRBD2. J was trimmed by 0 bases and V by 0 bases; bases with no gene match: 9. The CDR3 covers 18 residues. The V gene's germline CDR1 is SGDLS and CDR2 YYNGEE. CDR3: CASSVAPQRGHSYNEQFF. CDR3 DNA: TGTGCCAGCAGCGTAGCCCCCCAGCGGGGTCACTCCTACAATGAGCAGTTCTTC. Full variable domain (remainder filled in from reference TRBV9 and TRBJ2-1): DSGVTQTPKHLITATGQRVTLRCSPRSGDLSVYWYQQSLDQGLQFLIQYYNGEERAKGNILERFSAQQFPDLHSELNLSSLELGDSALYFCASSVAPQRGHSYNEQFFGPGTRLTVL.

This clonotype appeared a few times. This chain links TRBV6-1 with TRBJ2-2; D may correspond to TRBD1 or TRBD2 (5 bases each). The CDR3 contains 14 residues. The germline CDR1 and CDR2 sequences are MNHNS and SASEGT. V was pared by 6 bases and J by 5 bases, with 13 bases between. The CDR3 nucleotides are TGTGCCAGCAGCGGTAGGGGAGAAACCGGGGAGCTGTTTTTT. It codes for CASSGRGETGELFF.